This TCR beta chain was sequenced in a study of glioma-infiltrating T cells. Regarding the study as a whole: Gliomas, especially low-grade, showed above-expected tissue-blood divergence; non-neoplastic patients showed below. Only very few CDR3 sequences appeared in both tissue and blood.

Using RNA template, CDR3s of TCR alpha and beta were amplified with iRepertoire arm-PCR. Input was 100-400 ng of tissue mRNA or PBMC total RNA. TCRdb used MiXCR to reprocess the multiplex PCR reads, holding one entry per CDR3 protein. This table holds approximately 90,000 distinct CDR3 sequences, less than 30% found once. With regard to this clonotype: Antigen: not known.

This CDR3 is built from 17 residues. The V gene lost 5 bases and the J gene lost 7 bases, with 24 bases spanning the gap. The germline gives CDR1 LNHDA, CDR2 SQIVND (reference sequence). The receptor was isolated from a human donor with low-grade glioma or glioblastoma, undergoing nonglioma brain surgery, or in good health (not recorded which). The chain combines TRBV19 with TRBJ1-5, with D possibly matching TRBD1 (5 bases). The source material was glioma tissue, nonneoplastic brain tissue, or PBMCs (not recorded which). CDR3 residues: CASSPHAGVGVGQPQHF. In DNA, the CDR3 is TGTGCCAGTAGTCCACACGCGGGGGTCGGGGTTGGGCAGCCCCAGCATTTT.